The entry below gives a single T cell receptor beta chain sequence along with its context. No antigen is known for it. These data originate in a study of OX40 agonist ivuxolimab in advanced cancers. Study-level background: Males comprised over 80% of the group, whose mean age was around 62 years (range about 20 to 85). Enrollees could have had prior anti-PD-1, anti-PD-L1 or anti-CTLA-4 therapy, which about 40% had received. Study findings and constraints: On average, a greater number of expanded clones characterised CD8+ T cells relative to CD4+.

Germline loops: CDR1 LNHDA, CDR2 SQIVND (reference sequence). V lost 9 bases, J lost 3 bases, and 11 bases stayed unmatched. This CDR3 spans 15 amino acids. The repertoire was sequenced with immunoSEQ multiplex PCR; TCRdb's copy has only in-frame clones and lacks some. The data hold approximately 24,000 clones, with roughly 84% observed a single time. This rearrangement joins TRBV19 to TRBJ2-3; TRBD2 aligns across 8 bases. The specimen comprised CD4+ or CD8+ T cells sorted from blood, sampled in a trial of the OX40 agonist ivuxolimab. This TCR derives from an adult with an advanced solid tumor such as melanoma, head and neck, liver or kidney cancer. The CDR3 DNA sequence: TGTGCCAGCGAGAGAGCGGGAGTAAAAACAGATACGCAGTATTTT. Its protein is CASERAGVKTDTQYF.